This T cell receptor beta chain was sequenced in a study of T cell changes during pregnancy in multiple sclerosis. Assay: immunoSEQ multiplex PCR; the TCRdb copy retains only in-frame clones and omits some. The sample holds around 40,000 clones, approximately 90% seen once. Sequenced material: CD4+ T cells from peripheral blood mononuclear cells, taken before pregnancy. The TCR originated in a female donor with multiple sclerosis, enrolled in a pregnancy study.

The CDR3 is CASSKRDRQTYGYTF. DNA of the CDR3: TGTGCCAGCAGCAAACGGGACAGGCAGACATATGGCTACACCTTC. V is TRBV5-4 and J is TRBJ1-2, with 8 nucleotides matching TRBD1. The CDR3 runs 15 residues. CDR1 SGHNT and CDR2 YYREEE come from the germline V gene (reference sequence). J was trimmed by 5 bases and V by 4 bases; bases with no gene match: 10.